The 9 T cell receptor beta chains listed next were all sequenced from one sample in a study of T cells in Graves' hyperthyroidism and ophthalmopathy. TCR beta CDR3 regions were amplified from RNA transcripts. HTBI primers were employed in a first-round RT-PCR of the TCR CDR3. TCRdb reprocessed the multiplex PCR reads with MiXCR, giving one entry per CDR3 protein. Of approximately 600,000 distinct CDR3 sequences in the sample, roughly 15% were seen once. Sequenced: blood. These receptors all come from a woman between 40 and 55 years old with Graves' ophthalmopathy.

The chain recombines TRBV6-2 or TRBV6-3 with TRBJ1-5; tentative D call: TRBD1 (6 bases). Trimming pared 6 bases from V and 1 base from J, leaving 16 bases between. The length of the CDR3 is 16 residues. Germline V gene data show CDR1 as MNHEY and CDR2 as SVGEGT. The CDR3 DNA follows: TGTGCCAGCAGCGTTTCCGGGGGCACGAGCAATCAGCCCCAGCATTTT. It codes for CASSVSGGTSNQPQHF.

This clonotype was picked up many times. The chain joins TRBV19 to TRBJ2-5; D gene unclear. Trimming removed 4 bases at V and 6 bases at J, with 15 bases between. Germline values: CDR1 LNHDA, CDR2 SQIVND (reference sequence). The CDR3 loop spans 14 amino acids. CDR3 nucleotides: TGTGCCAGTAGTACCCTGGACGGATTACAGACCCAGTACTTC. It codes for CASSTLDGLQTQYF.

This clonotype was recorded at least ten times. V gene TRBV7-2 combines with J gene TRBJ2-7, with TRBD2 matching 7 bases. CDR3 length equals 15 residues. V was pared by 7 bases and J by 0 bases, with 9 bases of the junction left unmatched. Germline V gene data show CDR1 as SGHTA and CDR2 as FQGNSA. In DNA, the CDR3 is TGTGCCAGCACCCCGAGCGGGATGAGCTCCTACGAGCAGTACTTC. It codes for CASTPSGMSSYEQYF.

This clonotype was counted ten times or more. The rearrangement links TRBV11-2 to TRBJ2-5; D not certain. From germline, CDR1 is SGHAT and CDR2 FQNNGV. This CDR3 is 13 amino acids long. The germline V and J ends were trimmed by 2 bases and 0 bases, with 4 bases remaining between them. The CDR3 loop reads CASSLRHQETQYF. DNA for the CDR3: TGTGCCAGCAGCTTAAGACACCAAGAGACCCAGTACTTC.

Concerning this clonotype itself: An end of the junction does not agree with germline; a read error may underlie this. V usage is TRBV29-1 and J usage is TRBJ2-7; TRBD2 matches at 16 bases. The germline V gene encodes CDR1 SQVTM and CDR2 ANQGSEA. The CDR3 consists of 17 residues. The CDR3 spells CSVEGTSGRVSLSEQYF. CDR3 coding DNA: TGCAGCGTCGAAGGGACTAGCGGGAGGGTTTCTCTCTCCGAGCAGTACTTC.

This rearrangement joins TRBV28 to TRBJ1-1; TRBD1 is a possible D gene (6 bases). The CDR3 runs 15 residues. Trimming took off 6 bases at V and 1 base at J, with 15 bases between the two ends. From germline, CDR1 is MDHEN and CDR2 SYDVKM. The CDR3 region is CASSLQDRRNTEAFF. In nucleotides, the CDR3 is TGTGCCAGCAGCTTACAGGACAGAAGGAACACTGAAGCTTTCTTT.

This clonotype was counted many times. The V gene is TRBV6-1, the J gene TRBJ1-1; D unclear. V gave up 6 bases and J gave up 0 bases, with 5 bases separating them. In germline, CDR1 is MNHNS, CDR2 SASEGT. The CDR3 runs 12 residues. The CDR3 sequence is CASRKMNTEAFF. CDR3 in DNA: TGTGCCAGCAGGAAAATGAACACTGAAGCTTTCTTT.

This clonotype was observed a few times. The V call is TRBV20-1, the J call TRBJ2-7; D is possibly TRBD1 or TRBD2 (5 bases each). This CDR3 contains 13 residues. V dropped 6 bases and J dropped 3 bases, with 15 bases sitting between them. Germline CDR1 DFQATT, CDR2 SNEGSKA (reference sequence). The CDR3 DNA reads TGCAGTGCGGGGACGGCCCTGGTCTACGAGCAGTACTTC. Protein product: CSAGTALVYEQYF.

This clonotype was seen repeatedly, ten times or more. This chain links TRBV25-1 with TRBJ1-5, with D maybe TRBD1 (6 bases). The CDR3 has 16 residues. CDR1 MGHDK and CDR2 SYGVNS come from the germline V gene. Deletions cut 2 bases from V and 0 bases from J, with 11 bases between. CDR3 nucleotides: TGTGCCAGCAGTGAAAGTGGGGGGGCTAGCAATCAGCCCCAGCATTTT. Translated, it gives CASSESGGASNQPQHF.